This T cell receptor (beta chain) was observed in a study of blood T cell repertoires in COVID-19. Study in general: T cells, B-cell-depleted T cells, or PBMCs supplied cDNA or gDNA.

Source study methods: Amplified reference gene primers provided the basis for estimating nucleated cell counts. Method: immunoSEQ multiplex PCR; TCRdb's copy keeps in-frame clones and lacks some. V and J calls and clone size follow that table, whereas D and trimming were derived from the DNA. This sample has some 340,000 clones, with over 90% found just once. Those enrolled, adults aged roughly 18 to 100 years, came from about two dozen US areas. Each participant's cohort was designated according to participant-reported clinical history. V lost 4 bases to trimming and J lost 2 bases; unmatched junction nucleotides: 12. CDR1 LNHDA and CDR2 SQIVND come from the germline V gene (reference sequence). CDR3 length: 17 amino acids.

This clonotype was obtained from a woman aged 25 to 39 who had been exposed to COVID-19. Sequencing input: PBMCs or T cells enriched from blood (not recorded which). The rearrangement joins TRBV19 to TRBJ2-3; 7 bases map to TRBD2. The CDR3 coding sequence is TGTGCCAGTAGTACGGACCAAAGCGGGATCCACACAGATACGCAGTATTTT. Translated, it gives CASSTDQSGIHTDTQYF.